This TCR beta chain was recovered during a study of cytomegalovirus exposure and HLA in healthy donors. This CDR3 region has 15 residues. CDR1 SGHTA and CDR2 FQGNSA come from the germline V gene. J lost 5 bases, V lost 1 base, and 2 bases had no gene match. The primer mix had 60 Vbeta and 13 Jbeta primers. Profiling relied on immunoSEQ multiplex PCR, and the TCRdb table lists in-frame clones only, not all of them. This sample's table has about 58,000 clones. This receptor was identified in a male donor in good health and CMV-seronegative. Specimen: PBMCs. The J gene is TRBJ2-1, the V gene TRBV7-2, with 10 nucleotides matching TRBD2. The CDR3 sequence: CASSLGAGGDNEQFF. Here the CDR3 DNA reads TGTGCCAGCAGCTTAGGAGCGGGAGGGGACAATGAGCAGTTCTTC.